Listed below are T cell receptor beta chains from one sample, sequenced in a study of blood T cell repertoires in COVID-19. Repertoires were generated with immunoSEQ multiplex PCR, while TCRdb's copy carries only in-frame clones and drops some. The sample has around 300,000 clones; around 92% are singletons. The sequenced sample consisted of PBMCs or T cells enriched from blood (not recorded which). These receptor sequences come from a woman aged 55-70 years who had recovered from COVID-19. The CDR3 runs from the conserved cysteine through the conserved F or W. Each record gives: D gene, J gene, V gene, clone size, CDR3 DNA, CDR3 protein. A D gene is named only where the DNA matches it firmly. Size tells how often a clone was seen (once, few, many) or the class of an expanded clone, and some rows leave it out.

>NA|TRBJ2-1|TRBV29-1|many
TGCAGCGGCCACGGCGGGCAGTACAATGAGCAGTTCTTC
CSGHGGQYNEQFF
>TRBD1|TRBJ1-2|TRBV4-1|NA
TGCGCCAGCAGCGAAAGTAACAGGGGGGGGAACTATGGCTACACCTTC
CASSESNRGGNYGYTF
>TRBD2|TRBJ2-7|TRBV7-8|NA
TGTGCCAGCAGCCCGGGACTAGCCCACGAGCAGTACTTC
CASSPGLAHEQYF
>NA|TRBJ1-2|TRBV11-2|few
TGTGCCAGCAGCTTTGAGGGAAATGGCTACACCTTC
CASSFEGNGYTF
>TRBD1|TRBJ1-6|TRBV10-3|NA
TGTGCCATCAGTGCAGGGGGGAATTCACCCCTCCACTTT
CAISAGGNSPLHF
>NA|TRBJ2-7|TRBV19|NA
TGTGCCAGTAGTGGAAGCGGCACAGTAGACCCCTACGAGCAGTACTTC
CASSGSGTVDPYEQYF
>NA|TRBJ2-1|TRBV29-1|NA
TGCAGCGTTGCTTTCCAGCTAGCTAATGAGCAGTTCTTC
CSVAFQLANEQFF
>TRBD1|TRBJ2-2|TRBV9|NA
TGTGCCAGCAGCCCCCAATCGATAGGGGGCTTGACCGGGGAGCTGTTTTTT
CASSPQSIGGLTGELFF
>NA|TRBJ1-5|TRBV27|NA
TGTGCCAGCAGTCTGGAGTATAGCAATCAGCCCCAGCATTTT
CASSLEYSNQPQHF
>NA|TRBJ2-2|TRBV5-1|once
TGCGCCAGCAGCGCTGGAGGGACGAACACCGGGGAGCTGTTTTTT
CASSAGGTNTGELFF
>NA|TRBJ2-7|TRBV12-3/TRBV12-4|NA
TGTGCCAGCAGTTTTTCGCTGGCAGACGAGCAGTACTTC
CASSFSLADEQYF
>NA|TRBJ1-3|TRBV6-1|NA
TGTGCCAGCAGTGACTCAGGAACCTCTGGAAACACCATATATTTT
CASSDSGTSGNTIYF
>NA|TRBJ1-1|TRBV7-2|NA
TGTGCCAGCAGCCTAGGCGGCTTAAGAAACACTGAAGCTTTCTTT
CASSLGGLRNTEAFF
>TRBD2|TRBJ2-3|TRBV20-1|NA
TGCAGTGCTAGTGGACTAGCGGAACGACGCACAGATACGCAGTATTTT
CSASGLAERRTDTQYF
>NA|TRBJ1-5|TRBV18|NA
TGTGCCAGCTCACCATCAGGGAACAATCAGCCCCAGCATTTT
CASSPSGNNQPQHF
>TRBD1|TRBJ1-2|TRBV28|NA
TGTGCCAGCAGTTCCTCAGGGGGCGCTTACTATGGCTACACCTTC
CASSSSGGAYYGYTF
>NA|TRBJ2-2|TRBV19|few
TGTGCCAGTAGTTTTGGGGGCAACACCGGGGAGCTGTTTTTT
CASSFGGNTGELFF
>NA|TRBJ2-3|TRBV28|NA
TGTGCCAGCAGTTTATTGGCACCTAGCACAGATACGCAGTATTTT
CASSLLAPSTDTQYF
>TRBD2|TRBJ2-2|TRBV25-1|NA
TGTGCCAGCCTTGGACTAGCAGGCACCGGGGAGCTGTTTTTT
CASLGLAGTGELFF
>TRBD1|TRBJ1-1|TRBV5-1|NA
TGCGCCAGCAGCTTTACAGGGGGCTGGAACACTGAAGCTTTCTTT
CASSFTGGWNTEAFF
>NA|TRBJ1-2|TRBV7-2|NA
TGTGCCAGCAGCTTACCCACAGGGTTGGGCTACACCTTC
CASSLPTGLGYTF
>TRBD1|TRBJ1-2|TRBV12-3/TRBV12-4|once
TGTGCCAGCAGTCAAGGACAGGCTGGCTACACCTTC
CASSQGQAGYTF
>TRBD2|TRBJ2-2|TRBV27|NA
TGTGCCAGCGGACTAGCGGGATACACCGGGGAGCTGTTTTTT
CASGLAGYTGELFF
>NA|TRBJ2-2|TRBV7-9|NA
TGTGCCAGCAGCTTACTGAGGGCCGGGGAGCTGTTTTTT
CASSLLRAGELFF
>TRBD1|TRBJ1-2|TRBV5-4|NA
TGTGCCAGCAGCTTGGGGACAGGGGACTATGGCTACACCTTC
CASSLGTGDYGYTF
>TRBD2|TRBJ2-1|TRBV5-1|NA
TGCGCCAGCAGCTCTAGCGGGGGCTCCTACAATGAGCAGTTCTTC
CASSSSGGSYNEQFF
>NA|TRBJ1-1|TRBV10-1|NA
TGCGCCAGCAGTGACAATGCCAGGTTAGATGAAGCTTTCTTT
CASSDNARLDEAFF
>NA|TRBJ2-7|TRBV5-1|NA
TGCGCCAGCAGCCCGGGGGACAGTTTGACGCACGAGCAGTACTTC
CASSPGDSLTHEQYF
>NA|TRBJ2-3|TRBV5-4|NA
TGTGCCAGCAGCTTGACTAGCACAGATACGCAGTATTTT
CASSLTSTDTQYF
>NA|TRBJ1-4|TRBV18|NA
TGTGCCAGCTCACCCTCCCCAACTAATGAAAAACTGTTTTTT
CASSPSPTNEKLFF
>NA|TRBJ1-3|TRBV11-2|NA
TGTGCCAGCAGCTTAATGGAGGGGATGAGTGGAAACACCATATATTTT
CASSLMEGMSGNTIYF
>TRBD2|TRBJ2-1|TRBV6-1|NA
TGTGCCAGCAGTGAAGAAGCGGGAGATGAGCAGTTCTTC
CASSEEAGDEQFF
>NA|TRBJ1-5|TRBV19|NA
TGTGCCACCTCCGCAGGGGCGATATCGACCCAGCATTTT
CATSAGAISTQHF
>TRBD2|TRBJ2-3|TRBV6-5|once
TGTGCCAGCAGGCGACTAGCGGGCATCACAGATACGCAGTATTTT
CASRRLAGITDTQYF
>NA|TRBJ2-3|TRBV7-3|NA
TGTGCCAGCAGCCTAGCTCCTAGCACAGATACGCAGTATTTT
CASSLAPSTDTQYF
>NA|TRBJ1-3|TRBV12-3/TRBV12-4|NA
TGTGCCTGGGCGACAGTTGCCGGAAACACCATATATTTT
CAWATVAGNTIYF
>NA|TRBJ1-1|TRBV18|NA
TGTGCCAGCTCACCAGTGAGTATGGTTGCCCGACTTGAAGCTTTCTTT
CASSPVSMVARLEAFF
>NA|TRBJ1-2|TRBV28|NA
TGTGCCAGCAGTTTAGCCGGGACAACAAACTATGGCTACACCTTC
CASSLAGTTNYGYTF
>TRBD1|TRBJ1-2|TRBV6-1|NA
TGTGCCTGTCCCGGGACAGGGGACTATGGCTACACCTTC
CACPGTGDYGYTF
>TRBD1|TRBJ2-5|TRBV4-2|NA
TGTGCCAGCAGCCAATGGTCCCGGACAGGGGGTAGGGAGACCCAGTACTTC
CASSQWSRTGGRETQYF
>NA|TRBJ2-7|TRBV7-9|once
TGTGCCAGCAGCTTGGGAGAGTACGAGCAGTACTTC
CASSLGEYEQYF
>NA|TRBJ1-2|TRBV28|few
TGTGCCAGCAGACTCCCGGGAGAGAATGGCTACACCTTC
CASRLPGENGYTF
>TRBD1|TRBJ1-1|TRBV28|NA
TGTGCCAGCAGTATACAGGGGGCTGTGAACACTGAAGCTTTCTTT
CASSIQGAVNTEAFF
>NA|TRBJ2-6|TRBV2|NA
TGTGCCAGCAGGTTGGATCTCAGGGTGTCTCTCTCTGGGGCCAACGTCCTGACTTTC
CASRLDLRVSLSGANVLTF
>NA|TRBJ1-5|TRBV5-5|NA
TGTGCCAGCAGCCTGGACTTCAATCAGCCCCAGCATTTT
CASSLDFNQPQHF
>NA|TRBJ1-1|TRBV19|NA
TGTGCCAGTAGTATCTACGAGCCGGGGGCTGAAGCTTTCTTT
CASSIYEPGAEAFF
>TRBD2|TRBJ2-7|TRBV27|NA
TGTGCCAGCAGTATGACTAGCGGGGGATCCTACGAGCAGTACTTC
CASSMTSGGSYEQYF